Below are 26 T cell receptor beta chains sequenced from a single sample in a study of blood T cell repertoires in COVID-19. The method was immunoSEQ multiplex PCR; TCRdb's version includes in-frame clones alone and lacks a portion of them. The sample includes about 72,000 clones, approximately 82% of them seen just once. Sequenced input: peripheral blood. The receptors derive from a man in his 60s with acute or convalescent COVID-19.

The rearrangement links TRBV6-2 or TRBV6-3 to TRBJ2-7; 7 bases map to TRBD1. The V and J ends lost 5 bases and 2 bases, in that order; junction bases with no gene match: 6. From germline, CDR1 is MNHEY and CDR2 SVGEGT. The CDR3 is made up of 14 amino acids. The DNA of the CDR3 is TGTGCCAGCAGTGACCTTGGGACAGCCTACGAGCAGTACTTC. It codes for CASSDLGTAYEQYF.

The V and J genes are TRBV9 and TRBJ1-3; tentative D call: TRBD1 (6 bases). Germline V gives CDR1 SGDLS, CDR2 YYNGEE. The CDR3 extends over 16 amino acids. V gave up 2 bases and J gave up 0 bases, with 12 bases separating them. The CDR3 region is CASSVAGATSGNTIYF. The CDR3 DNA reads TGTGCCAGCAGCGTCGCAGGGGCTACCTCTGGAAACACCATATATTTT.

This chain connects TRBV19 to TRBJ1-4; 7 nucleotides match TRBD1. CDR1 is LNHDA, CDR2 SQIVND, per germline (reference sequence). There are 14 residues in the CDR3. Unmatched junction bases numbered 8, after V lost 6 bases and J lost 7 bases. CDR3 protein: CASSGQALGEKLFF. Written as DNA, the CDR3 is TGTGCCAGTAGCGGACAGGCATTGGGTGAAAAACTGTTTTTT.

The CDR3 loop reads CASSILEGGLASLRKTQYF. The CDR3 coding sequence is TGTGCCAGCAGCATTCTCGAGGGCGGGTTGGCTAGCTTAAGGAAGACCCAGTACTTC. The gene calls are TRBV21-1 and TRBJ2-5; the D call in the table, TRBD2, was not verified against the DNA. TRBV21-1 is reported as a pseudogene. This CDR3 has 19 amino acids.

The chain couples TRBV19 to TRBJ1-2; 7 bases map to TRBD1. Trimming removed 5 bases from V and 4 bases from J; junction bases left unmatched: 4. CDR1 is LNHDA, CDR2 SQIVND, per germline (reference sequence). The CDR3 runs to 13 residues. CDR3 region: CASSPDRSYGYTF. The CDR3 coding sequence is TGTGCCAGTAGTCCGGACAGGTCCTATGGCTACACCTTC. Based on the CDR3 plus reference TRBV19 and TRBJ1-2, the full variable domain is DGGITQSPKYLFRKEGQNVTLSCEQNLNHDAMYWYRQDPGQGLRLIYYSQIVNDFQKGDIAEGYSVSREKKESFPLTVTSAQKNPTAFYLCASSPDRSYGYTFGSGTRLTVV.

V is TRBV2 and J is TRBJ1-1, with TRBD1 matching over 8 bases. The germline CDR1 and CDR2 sequences are SNHLY and FYNNEI. This CDR3 spans 16 amino acids. V gave up 6 bases and J gave up 6 bases; unmatched junction bases: 15. For the CDR3, the DNA is TGTGCCAGCAGCGACAGGGGCTCGGGGGTAGATCCTGAAGCTTTCTTT. This gives the protein CASSDRGSGVDPEAFF.

The V gene is TRBV3-1 (or the pseudogene TRBV3-2), the J gene TRBJ2-5; tentatively, D is TRBD2 (7 bases). The CDR3 consists of 16 residues. The germline gives CDR1 LGHDT, CDR2 YNNKEL (reference sequence). Trimming shortened V by 3 bases and J by 0 bases, and 14 bases separated the two germline ends. This CDR3 is CASSQRGGVYQETQYF. CDR3 DNA sequence: TGTGCCAGCAGCCAGAGGGGGGGGGTCTACCAAGAGACCCAGTACTTC.

The CDR3 loop reads CATSGQGNQPQHF. The CDR3 coding sequence is TGTGCCACCAGTGGCCAGGGGAATCAGCCCCAGCATTTT. The gene calls are TRBV24-1 and TRBJ1-5, with D perhaps matching TRBD1 (6 bases). From germline, CDR1 is KGHDR and CDR2 SFDVKD. This CDR3 region has 13 residues. Trimming stripped 5 bases from V and 4 bases from J, with 8 bases between.

J is TRBJ2-3 and V is TRBV7-2; 13 bases match TRBD2. The CDR3 runs to 16 residues. The junction had 7 bases not matched to a gene; V was cut back by 5 bases and J by 5 bases. Germline CDR1 and CDR2: SGHTA and FQGNSA. CDR3 sequence reads: CASSLGLAGALDTQYF. The CDR3 region has the DNA TGTGCCAGCAGCCTCGGACTAGCGGGGGCCCTAGATACGCAGTATTTT.

The V and J genes are TRBV5-1 and TRBJ2-3; 11 nucleotides line up with TRBD2. Germline-derived CDR1 and CDR2 are SGHRS and YFSETQ. V lost 0 bases and J lost 4; bases outside the gene matches: 4. The CDR3 length is 16 residues. Here the CDR3 DNA reads TGCGCCAGCAGCTTGGGTAGCGGGGGGGCCGCAGATACGCAGTATTTT. It specifies CASSLGSGGAADTQYF.

The V and J genes are TRBV30 and TRBJ1-2; 12 nucleotides match TRBD1. The CDR3 length is 14 residues. Germline V CDR1 and CDR2: GTSNPN, SVGIG (reference sequence). Trimming cost V 1 base and J 7 bases; bases outside gene matches: 4. Written as DNA, the CDR3 is TGTGCCTGGAGTGGCGGGACAGGGGGCGCTGGCTACACCTTC. It translates to CAWSGGTGGAGYTF.

This clone appeared a single time. Other DNA sequences from this sample encode an identical CDR3 as well. The chain carries TRBV5-1 and TRBJ1-3; D might be TRBD1 (5 bases). Deletions cut 4 bases from V and 0 bases from J, with 8 bases between. CDR3 length equals 14 residues. Per germline, CDR1 SGHRS and CDR2 YFSETQ. The CDR3 region has the DNA TGCGCCAGCAGCCCGGGGGGCTCTGGAAACACCATATATTTT. It is translated as CASSPGGSGNTIYF.

This clone was found once. This chain uses TRBV7-2 with TRBJ1-3, with D maybe TRBD1 (5 bases). Per germline, CDR1 SGHTA and CDR2 FQGNSA. The V and J ends lost 1 base and 4 bases respectively, with 11 bases between them. CDR3 size: 15 residues. This chain's CDR3 is CASSLVAGLGNTIYF. In DNA, the CDR3 is TGTGCCAGCAGCTTAGTGGCAGGGCTCGGAAACACCATATATTTT.

This chain links TRBV6-5 with TRBJ1-4; D may be TRBD1 (5 bases). CDR1 MNHEY and CDR2 SVGAGI come from the germline V gene. The CDR3 covers 14 residues. With 2 bases removed from V and 3 bases from J, the gap between germline ends came to 7 bases. The CDR3 region is CASSYGGANEKLFF. The CDR3 DNA is TGTGCCAGCAGTTACGGAGGGGCTAATGAAAAACTGTTTTTT.

This clone was seen a single time. The chain employs TRBV5-1 and TRBJ1-3; the D is unclear. The CDR3 has 16 residues. The V gene lost 0 bases and the J gene lost 0 bases, with 10 bases spanning the gap. From germline, CDR1 is SGHRS and CDR2 YFSETQ. DNA of the CDR3: TGCGCCAGCAGCTTGGTCCCGGAGAGCTCTGGAAACACCATATATTTT. Translation: CASSLVPESSGNTIYF. Full variable domain (missing parts from reference TRBV5-1 and TRBJ1-3): KAGVTQTPRYLIKTRGQQVTLSCSPISGHRSVSWYQQTPGQGLQFLFEYFSETQRNKGNFPGRFSGRQFSNSRSEMNVSTLELGDSALYLCASSLVPESSGNTIYFGEGSWLTVV.

This clone is a singleton in its sample. The V call is TRBV20-1, the J call TRBJ2-1; D unclear. This CDR3 has 11 amino acids. The germline CDR1 and CDR2 sequences are DFQATT and SNEGSKA (reference sequence). V lost 4 bases and J 5 bases, leaving 6 bases between the germline ends. As DNA, the CDR3 is TGCAGTGCTATTAGAAACAATGAGCAGTTCTTC. Translation: CSAIRNNEQFF.

A single count supports this clone. This chain links TRBV5-1 with TRBJ2-3; 7 bases are a match to TRBD2. J gave up 4 bases and V 0 bases, and 5 bases lay outside the gene matches. Germline assignment: CDR1 SGHRS and CDR2 YFSETQ. The CDR3 contains 15 residues. DNA of the CDR3: TGCGCCAGCAGCTTGGCCAGCGGGGCCGCAGATACGCAGTATTTT. The encoded protein is CASSLASGAADTQYF. Complete variable domain (other parts from reference TRBV5-1 and TRBJ2-3): KAGVTQTPRYLIKTRGQQVTLSCSPISGHRSVSWYQQTPGQGLQFLFEYFSETQRNKGNFPGRFSGRQFSNSRSEMNVSTLELGDSALYLCASSLASGAADTQYFGPGTRLTVL.

This clone was detected only a few times. V and J are TRBV28 and TRBJ1-3; D ambiguous. The CDR3 is 13 residues long. In germline, CDR1 is MDHEN, CDR2 SYDVKM. V was pared by 4 bases and J by 3 bases, with 7 bases between. CDR3 sequence: CASSSSFGNTIYF. CDR3 coding DNA: TGTGCCAGCAGTTCCTCTTTTGGAAACACCATATATTTT.

The chain recombines TRBV10-3 with TRBJ2-1; 10 bases are a match to TRBD1. Losses at the gene ends were 6 bases for V and 3 bases for J; bases not matched to a gene: 8. Germline-derived CDR1 and CDR2 are ENHRY and SYGVKD. The CDR3 extends over 16 amino acids. Written as DNA, the CDR3 is TGTGCCATCAGAAGACAGGGGGCTCGGAACTACAATGAGCAGTTCTTC. This gives the protein CAIRRQGARNYNEQFF.

This rearrangement joins TRBV11-3 to TRBJ2-2, with D possibly TRBD1 on 5 matching bases. The V and J ends lost 3 bases and 0 bases respectively, with 14 bases between them. Germline V gene lookup returns CDR1 SGHNT and CDR2 YENEEA. The CDR3 length is 17 residues. CDR3 sequence (DNA): TGTGCCAGCAGCTTCCCCCCGCAGGGAACGAACACCGGGGAGCTGTTTTTT. It encodes CASSFPPQGTNTGELFF.

The chain combines TRBV3-1 (or the pseudogene TRBV3-2) with TRBJ2-7; unclear D gene. CDR3 length: 12 amino acids. Trimming took off 1 base at V and 4 bases at J, with 5 bases between the two ends. Germline-derived CDR1 and CDR2 are LGHDT and YNNKEL (reference sequence). CDR3 DNA sequence: TGTGCCAGCAGCCAAGCGTCGTACGAGCAGTACTTC. Protein: CASSQASYEQYF.

This chain connects TRBV5-6 to TRBJ2-3, with 11 positions matching TRBD2. CDR1 is SGHDT and CDR2 is YYEEEE in the germline V gene. This CDR3 is built from 16 residues. V was clipped by 6 bases and J by 6 bases; unmatched bases: 12. CDR3 sequence: CASIDFSGGDLDTQYF. The CDR3 DNA sequence: TGTGCCAGCATCGACTTTAGCGGGGGGGACCTCGATACGCAGTATTTT.

The chain combines TRBV10-2 with TRBJ2-3; 9 bases agree with TRBD1. Germline CDR1 WSHSY, CDR2 SAAADI. CDR3 length: 15 amino acids. V was clipped by 6 bases and J by 4 bases; unmatched bases: 8. The CDR3 protein is CASRGQGGDADTQYF. The CDR3, as DNA: TGCGCCAGCAGGGGACAGGGCGGAGATGCAGATACGCAGTATTTT.

This clone was counted a single time. The CDR3, as DNA: TGTGCCAGCAGCAGGGACAGGTCGAATTCACCCCTCCACTTT. Its translation is CASSRDRSNSPLHF. The chain carries TRBV6-5 and TRBJ1-6; 8 bases map to TRBD1. CDR1 MNHEY and CDR2 SVGAGI come from the germline V gene. Trimming took 6 bases from V and 7 from J; bases not matched to a gene: 5. This CDR3 comprises 14 residues.

This chain links TRBV5-4 with TRBJ1-4; D perhaps matches TRBD1 (5 bases). V was cut by 3 bases and J by 0 bases, with 9 bases left in between. The germline gives CDR1 SGHNT, CDR2 YYREEE (reference sequence). The CDR3 sequence is 15 residues long. CDR3 in amino acids: CASSSHRSTNEKLFF. The CDR3 DNA reads TGTGCCAGCAGCTCTCACAGGTCAACTAATGAAAAACTGTTTTTT.

J is TRBJ2-2 and V is TRBV5-4; 15 bases map to TRBD2. V lost 5 bases to trimming and J lost 4 bases; unmatched junction nucleotides: 6. The germline V gene encodes CDR1 SGHNT and CDR2 YYREEE (reference sequence). The CDR3 length is 17 residues. CDR3 in DNA: TGTGCCAGCAGTCCTGGACTAGCGGGGGGGCTCACCGGGGAGCTGTTTTTT. Its translation: CASSPGLAGGLTGELFF.